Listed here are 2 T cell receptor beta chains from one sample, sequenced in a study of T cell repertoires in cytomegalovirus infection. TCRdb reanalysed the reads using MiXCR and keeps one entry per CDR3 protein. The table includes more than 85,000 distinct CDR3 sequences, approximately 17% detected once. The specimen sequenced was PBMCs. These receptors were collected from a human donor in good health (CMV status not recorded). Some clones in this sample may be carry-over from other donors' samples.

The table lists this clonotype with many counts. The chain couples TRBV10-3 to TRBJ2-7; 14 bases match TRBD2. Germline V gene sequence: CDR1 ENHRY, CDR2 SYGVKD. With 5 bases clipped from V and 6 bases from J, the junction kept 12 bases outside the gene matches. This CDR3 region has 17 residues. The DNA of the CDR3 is TGTGCCATCAGTTACCGAGGCAGGACTAGCGGGGGGCGCGAGCAGTACTTC. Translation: CAISYRGRTSGGREQYF.

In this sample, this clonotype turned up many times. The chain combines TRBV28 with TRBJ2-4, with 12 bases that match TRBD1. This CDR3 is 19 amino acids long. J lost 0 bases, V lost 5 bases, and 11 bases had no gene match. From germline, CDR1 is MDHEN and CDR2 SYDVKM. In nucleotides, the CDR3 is TGTGCCAGCAGTCATCCGGGACAGGGGGCGACCCTAGCCAAAAACATTCAGTACTTC. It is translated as CASSHPGQGATLAKNIQYF.